What follows are 13 T cell receptor beta chains derived from one specimen sequenced in a study of spatial heterogeneity in lung cancer. Time point noted: sample taken at primary tumor resection. Unsorted tumor, nontumor lung tissue or cryopreserved PBMC supplied the whole RNA. Each CDR3 protein gets one entry after TCRdb re-called the 5' RACE reads with MiXCR. Found here are about 38,000 distinct CDR3 sequences, approximately 7.5% of them singletons; the top ten hold under 30%. Sequencing was performed on PBMCs, taken at surgery. Receptor source: a male donor with early-stage non-small cell lung cancer.

This clonotype has at least ten counts. This chain links TRBV18 with TRBJ2-6; the D is unclear. Trimming pared 2 bases from V and 0 bases from J, leaving 8 bases between. The CDR3 consists of 16 residues. The germline V gene has CDR1 KGHSH and CDR2 LQKENI. The CDR3 coding sequence is TGTGCCAGCTCACCAGGTCAGTTCTCTGGGGCCAACGTCCTGACTTTC. Amino acids: CASSPGQFSGANVLTF.

V is TRBV25-1 and J is TRBJ1-2, with a possible D match to TRBD1 (5 bases). The V and J ends lost 9 bases and 7 bases respectively, with 15 bases between them. This CDR3 has 12 amino acids. The germline CDR1 and CDR2 sequences are MGHDK and SYGVNS. The CDR3 nucleotides read TGTGCCAGTGAACGGGCTGGGGCTGGCTACACCTTC. Translating it yields CASERAGAGYTF.

This clonotype occurred many times. This chain joins TRBV27 and TRBJ2-7, with TRBD2 matching over 9 bases. CDR1 MNHEY and CDR2 SMNVEV come from the germline V gene (reference sequence). The CDR3 extends over 15 amino acids. V lost 3 bases and J lost 5; bases outside the gene matches: 8. Here the CDR3 DNA reads TGTGCCAGCAGTTTTAACCCTAGCGGGGCGGACGAGCAGTACTTC. This gives the protein CASSFNPSGADEQYF.

This clonotype was found a few times. This chain joins TRBV20-1 and TRBJ1-3; TRBD1 agrees at 7 bases. The CDR3 covers 13 residues. CDR1 and CDR2 (germline): DFQATT, SNEGSKA (reference sequence). The V segment lost 5 bases and the J segment 1 base; nucleotides outside the gene matches: 2. The CDR3 is CSAATGSGNTIYF. CDR3 sequence (DNA): TGCAGTGCTGCGACAGGGTCTGGAAACACCATATATTTT.

This clonotype was counted at least ten times. This rearrangement joins TRBV4-2 to TRBJ2-7; TRBD1 agrees at 8 bases. J was trimmed by 1 base and V by 6 bases; bases with no gene match: 11. The CDR3 extends over 16 amino acids. Germline CDR1 reads LGHNA; CDR2 reads YNFKEQ. In DNA, the CDR3 is TGTGCCAGCAGACGACCTGGTCAGGGGGCATCCTACGAGCAGTACGTC. Protein: CASRRPGQGASYEQYV.

This clonotype was found many times. V usage is TRBV10-3 and J usage is TRBJ1-2; no reliable D call. Trimming took 4 bases from V and 4 from J, leaving 10 bases between them. The germline gives CDR1 ENHRY, CDR2 SYGVKD. CDR3 length equals 13 residues. In DNA form, the CDR3 reads TGTGCCATCAGTGGGACCGTTACCTATGGCTACACCTTC. Protein sequence: CAISGTVTYGYTF.

This clonotype was recorded at least ten times. The chain has TRBV20-1 and TRBJ2-7; D call uncertain. CDR1 is DFQATT and CDR2 is SNEGSKA in the germline V gene (reference sequence). This CDR3 has 14 residues. Trimming shortened V by 2 bases and J by 0 bases, and 11 bases separated the two germline ends. The CDR3 region is CSARLPKGSYEQYF. The CDR3 DNA reads TGCAGTGCTAGACTTCCAAAGGGCTCCTACGAGCAGTACTTC.

The table lists this clonotype with a few counts. CDR3 protein: CACGPLTGELFF. The CDR3 DNA is TGTGCCTGCGGACCTCTCACCGGGGAGCTGTTTTTT. J is TRBJ2-2 and V is TRBV6-5; D is ambiguous. CDR3 length: 12 residues. Germline CDR1 reads MNHEY; CDR2 reads SVGAGI. V was shortened by 11 bases and J by 4 bases, with 11 bases between the two germline ends.

In its sample, this clonotype was seen many times. This chain links TRBV5-1 with TRBJ1-1; 12 positions match TRBD1. The germline V gene encodes CDR1 SGHRS and CDR2 YFSETQ. The CDR3 length is 18 residues. V lost 3 bases to trimming and J lost 1 base; unmatched junction nucleotides: 10. In DNA form, the CDR3 reads TGCGCCAGCAGCTCGCCGGCCGGGACAGGGGGCCGGAACACTGAAGCTTTCTTT. Protein product: CASSSPAGTGGRNTEAFF.

This clonotype was counted many times. This rearrangement joins TRBV2 to TRBJ2-2; 7 nucleotides match TRBD2. This CDR3 spans 15 amino acids. The V gene end was trimmed by 6 bases and the J gene end by 4 bases; junction bases not matched to a gene: 8. Germline loops: CDR1 SNHLY, CDR2 FYNNEI. The chain's CDR3 is CASRRLAVGTGELFF. The CDR3 DNA reads TGTGCCAGCAGACGACTAGCTGTTGGCACCGGGGAGCTGTTTTTT.

This clonotype was seen many times. The V and J genes are TRBV27 and TRBJ1-4; 7 nucleotides agree with TRBD1. Looked up from germline, CDR1 is MNHEY and CDR2 is SMNVEV (reference sequence). The CDR3 sequence is 14 residues long. J gave up 6 bases and V 5 bases, and 6 bases lay outside the gene matches. The CDR3 reads CASSPGQLDEKLFF. In DNA form, the CDR3 reads TGTGCCAGCAGTCCGGGACAGCTTGATGAAAAACTGTTTTTT.

This clonotype was seen repeatedly, ten times or more. The chain links TRBV5-6 to TRBJ2-7; D gene unclear. Trimming shortened V by 1 base and J by 5 bases, and 10 bases separated the two germline ends. The CDR3 contains 13 residues. Germline-derived CDR1 and CDR2 are SGHDT and YYEEEE. CDR3 DNA sequence: TGTGCCAGCAGCTTGAGGGAAGGTGACGAGCAGTACGTC. Residues: CASSLREGDEQYV.

This clonotype has a count of ten or more. This chain joins TRBV4-1 and TRBJ2-7; 7 positions agree with TRBD2. CDR1 MGHRA and CDR2 YSYEKL come from the germline V gene. J gave up 6 bases and V 2 bases, and 7 bases lay outside the gene matches. CDR3 length equals 14 residues. The CDR3 reads CASSQTAGVREQYF. In DNA, the CDR3 is TGCGCCAGCAGCCAAACTGCGGGGGTTCGCGAGCAGTACTTC.